This T cell receptor (beta chain) was sequenced during a study of blood T cell repertoires in COVID-19. Study-level background: Sources were T cells, B-cell-depleted T cells, or PBMCs; the material itself was cDNA or gDNA.

In the original analysis: The assay estimated nucleated cells by amplifying reference gene primers. The data were produced by immunoSEQ multiplex PCR, yet TCRdb's version contains in-frame clones alone and is incomplete. The V and J calls and clone size were taken over from that table, and D and trimming were inferred from the DNA. The data hold 300,000 to 400,000 clones, with around 83% observed a single time. This CDR3 spans 14 amino acids. V was cut by 2 bases and J by 2 bases, with 9 bases left in between. The germline V gene encodes CDR1 MNHEY and CDR2 SVGAGI. The sample was peripheral blood. This TCR came from a man in his thirties or forties with active or convalescent COVID-19. The V call is TRBV6-5, the J call TRBJ2-5, with TRBD2 as a possible D gene (6 bases). The CDR3 DNA follows: TGTGCCAGCAGTTACGGGGACTCGCAAGAGACCCAGTACTTC. The encoded protein is CASSYGDSQETQYF.